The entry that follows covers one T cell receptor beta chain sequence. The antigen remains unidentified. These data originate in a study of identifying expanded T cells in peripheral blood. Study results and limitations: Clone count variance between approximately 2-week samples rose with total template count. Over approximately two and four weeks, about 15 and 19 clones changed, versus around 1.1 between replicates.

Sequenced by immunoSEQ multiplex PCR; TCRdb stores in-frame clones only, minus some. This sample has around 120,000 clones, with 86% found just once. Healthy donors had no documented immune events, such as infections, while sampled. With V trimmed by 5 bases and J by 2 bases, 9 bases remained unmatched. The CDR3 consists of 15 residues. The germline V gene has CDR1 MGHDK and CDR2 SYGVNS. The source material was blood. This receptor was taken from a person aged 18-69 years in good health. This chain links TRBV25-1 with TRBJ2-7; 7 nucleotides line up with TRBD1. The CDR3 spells CASSQNRGGAYEQYF. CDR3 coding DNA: TGTGCCAGCAGTCAGAACAGGGGCGGAGCCTACGAGCAGTACTTC.